This is a list of T cell receptor beta chains from one sample in a study of cytomegalovirus exposure and HLA in healthy donors. Sequenced by immunoSEQ multiplex PCR; TCRdb stores in-frame clones only, minus some. The sample includes 150,000 to 200,000 clones, approximately 12% of them seen just once. The sample was PBMCs. The origin of the receptors is a man in his fifties or sixties in good health and CMV-seropositive. The conserved cysteine and the conserved F or W are not part of the CDR3 here.

>TRBV5-6
ASSFGLAGGSYEQY
>TRBV2
ASSEGGRGLRTEAF
>TRBV28
ASSFPQPQN
>TRBV7-9
ASSSKDRAPLH
>TRBV6-5
ASSIGKRLKTQY
>TRBV9
ASSVGLAGGRLETQY
>TRBV19
ASSIEGLRNSPLH
>TRBV7-2
ASSWGGGGTLNTQY
>TRBV30
AWRSRLTPCNGYT
>TRBV2
AIFTGLGTDTQY
>TRBV30
AWSSGLAGIRETQY
>TRBV7-3
ASSRGPQETQY
>TRBV7-2
ATHPYRGHTEAF
>TRBV6-6
ASSRQKDQPQH
>TRBV30
AWSGGTAGNTIY
>TRBV29-1
SASLASNTGELF